This is a list of T cell receptor beta chains from one sample in a study of blood T cell repertoires in COVID-19. Clones were sequenced by immunoSEQ multiplex PCR, and TCRdb holds only the in-frame ones, with some missing. The table includes about 180,000 clones, 75% to 85% detected once. The specimen was PBMCs or T cells enriched from blood (not recorded which). These receptors originate from a man aged 50 or older who had recovered from COVID-19. CDR3s include the opening cysteine and the closing phenylalanine or tryptophan. A D gene is named only where the DNA matches it firmly. Size tells how often a clone was seen (once, few, many) or the class of an expanded clone, and some rows leave it out.

>.|TRBJ2-7|TRBV28|TRBD1|13
TGTGCCACACAGGGGTCCCCACTATACGAGCAGTACTTC
CATQGSPLYEQYF
>.|TRBJ1-1|TRBV4-2|TRBD1|15
TGTGCCAGCAGCCAAACAGGGGAGTTAAACACTGAAGCTTTCTTT
CASSQTGELNTEAFF
>.|TRBJ2-5|TRBV20-1|.|11
TGCAGTGCTCACACATTCGAGACCCAGTACTTC
CSAHTFETQYF
>.|TRBJ2-3|TRBV7-3|.|14
TGTGCCAGCAGCTCCGCGATGGGAGGAGATACGCAGTATTTT
CASSSAMGGDTQYF
>.|TRBJ2-1|TRBV27|TRBD1|15
TGTGCCAGCAGTTTAAGGACAGGGGGAATAGGTGAGCAGTTCTTC
CASSLRTGGIGEQFF
>.|TRBJ1-3|TRBV5-1|.|16
TGCGCCAGCAGCTTCTCGACAGCCGACTCTGGAAACACCATATATTTT
CASSFSTADSGNTIYF
>.|TRBJ1-1|TRBV2|.|15
TGTGCCAGCAGTAGCCAGGGAATGAGGAACACTGAAGCTTTCTTT
CASSSQGMRNTEAFF
>.|TRBJ1-2|TRBV27|.|9
TGTGCCACCTACTATGGCTACACCTTC
CATYYGYTF
>few|TRBJ1-1|TRBV9|.|13
TGTGCCAGCAGCAAAACTGGAGCCCCTGAAGCTTTCTTT
CASSKTGAPEAFF
>.|TRBJ1-4|TRBV7-9|.|16
TGTGCCAGCAGCCCAGGGGTGGGGGACACTAATGAAAAACTGTTTTTT
CASSPGVGDTNEKLFF
>.|TRBJ1-3|TRBV3-1/TRBV3-2|.|14
TGTGCCAGCAGCCAAGAACAGGTTGGAAACACCATATATTTT
CASSQEQVGNTIYF
>.|TRBJ1-5|TRBV7-2|TRBD1|14
TGTGCCAGCAGCTCCCGGACAGGGAATCAGCCCCAGCATTTT
CASSSRTGNQPQHF